One and the same sample provided the 9 T cell receptor beta chains below, sequenced in a study of blood T cell repertoires in COVID-19. Data came from immunoSEQ multiplex PCR; TCRdb stores just in-frame clones and leaves some out. This table has approximately 100,000 clones, 65% to 85% appearing once. What was sequenced was peripheral blood. The receptor source for this set is a woman aged 80 or older with acute or convalescent COVID-19.

The CDR3 nucleotides are TGTGCCAGCAGCCAAGTCCCGGACAGGGTTAACTATGGCTACACCTTC. Protein sequence: CASSQVPDRVNYGYTF. This chain connects TRBV4-2 to TRBJ1-2; 8 nucleotides line up with TRBD1. Germline assignment: CDR1 LGHNA and CDR2 YNFKEQ. CDR3 size: 16 residues. V lost 1 base to trimming and J lost 1 base; unmatched junction nucleotides: 5.

The genes are TRBV25-1 and TRBJ1-3; TRBD1 matches at 7 bases. From germline, CDR1 is MGHDK and CDR2 SYGVNS. J gave up 2 bases and V 7 bases, and 5 bases lay outside the gene matches. The CDR3 sequence is 14 residues long. CDR3 in amino acids: CASIDTGAGNTIYF. CDR3 DNA sequence: TGTGCCAGCATCGATACAGGGGCTGGAAACACCATATATTTT.

The rearrangement joins TRBV18 to TRBJ1-1; 7 bases map to TRBD1. The ends lost 3 bases at V and 1 base at J; junction bases unmatched: 2. CDR1 is KGHSH, CDR2 LQKENI, per germline. The CDR3 length is 14 residues. In DNA form, the CDR3 reads TGTGCCAGCTCACCTGGACAGGAGAACACTGAAGCTTTCTTT. Its protein product is CASSPGQENTEAFF.

The chain's CDR3 is CASSSGGHEDTQYF. CDR3 nucleotide sequence: TGTGCCAGCAGCTCGGGGGGCCATGAAGATACGCAGTATTTT. The chain combines TRBV11-3 with TRBJ2-3, with a weak D call TRBD2 (7 bases). Deletions cut 4 bases from V and 5 bases from J, with 13 bases between. The CDR3 extends over 14 amino acids. CDR1 is SGHNT and CDR2 is YENEEA in the germline V gene.

Only a few counts were recorded for this clone. The V call is TRBV6-5, the J call TRBJ1-2; a weak D match, TRBD1 (5 bases). Trimming took 0 bases from V and 0 from J, leaving 11 bases between them. Germline V gives CDR1 MNHEY, CDR2 SVGAGI. The CDR3 sequence is 16 residues long. As DNA, the CDR3 is TGTGCCAGCAGTTACTCGATGGGGGGGGCTAACTATGGCTACACCTTC. Protein: CASSYSMGGANYGYTF.

J is TRBJ2-5 and V is TRBV19; D possibly corresponds to TRBD2 (7 bases). The CDR3 is 13 residues long. Germline V gene sequence: CDR1 LNHDA, CDR2 SQIVND (reference sequence). V lost 9 bases and J 5 bases, leaving 16 bases between the germline ends. The CDR3 loop reads CASNTGGRETQYF. The DNA of the CDR3 is TGTGCCAGCAACACCGGGGGGCGGGAGACCCAGTACTTC.

The chain couples TRBV2 to TRBJ2-1; weak D call: TRBD2 (5 bases). V was pared by 7 bases and J by 3 bases, with 7 bases between. Germline assignment: CDR1 SNHLY and CDR2 FYNNEI. This CDR3 has 12 amino acids. CDR3 protein: CASTEGYNEQFF. The CDR3 bases are TGTGCCAGCACCGAGGGCTACAATGAGCAGTTCTTC.

The J gene is TRBJ2-7, the V gene TRBV4-1; D is ambiguous. Germline V gives CDR1 MGHRA, CDR2 YSYEKL. Trimming left V 1 base short and J 2 bases short, with 12 bases between. This CDR3 spans 15 amino acids. The CDR3 DNA reads TGCGCCAGCAGCCAAGCGGGTTCTCAGACCTACGAGCAGTACGTC. It yields the protein CASSQAGSQTYEQYV.

V is TRBV5-1 and J is TRBJ2-7; 9 bases agree with TRBD1. The CDR3 extends over 16 amino acids. Trimming took 0 bases from V and 5 from J; bases not matched to a gene: 9. Germline lookup yields CDR1 SGHRS and CDR2 YFSETQ. The CDR3 protein is CASSLGARDRVHEQYF. DNA for the CDR3: TGCGCCAGCAGCTTGGGGGCCCGGGACAGGGTCCACGAGCAGTACTTC. Full variable domain (missing parts from reference TRBV5-1 and TRBJ2-7): KAGVTQTPRYLIKTRGQQVTLSCSPISGHRSVSWYQQTPGQGLQFLFEYFSETQRNKGNFPGRFSGRQFSNSRSEMNVSTLELGDSALYLCASSLGARDRVHEQYFGPGTRLTVT.